Reported below is one T cell receptor beta chain. How the authors handled the data: For nucleated cells, counts were estimated from reference gene primer amplification. TCRdb's table, derived via immunoSEQ multiplex PCR, lists solely in-frame clones and lacks some. Clone size and V and J calls were adopted from that table, with D and trimming inferred from the DNA. The repertoire includes approximately 230,000 clones, more than 70% of them detected once, and 4.5% to 6.5% sits in the top ten. These data come from a study of blood T cell repertoires in COVID-19. Study-wide context: Sources were T cells, B-cell-depleted T cells, or PBMCs; the material itself was cDNA or gDNA.

This CDR3 has 17 residues. After removal of 5 bases from V and 4 bases from J, the junction contained 15 bases not matched to a gene. The germline V gene has CDR1 LGHDT and CDR2 YNNKEL (reference sequence). The TCR comes from an elderly man with acute or convalescent COVID-19. The material sequenced was peripheral blood. V and J are TRBV3-1 (or the pseudogene TRBV3-2) and TRBJ2-7; TRBD1 matches at 9 bases. CDR3 sequence reads: CASSWNSGTGSGYEQYF. Here the CDR3 DNA reads TGTGCCAGCAGCTGGAACTCCGGGACAGGGTCAGGGTACGAGCAGTACTTC.